The following is a TCR beta chain sequence with its context. Its cognate antigen has yet to be identified. The sample holds no much larger clone one base away, and base qualities are not on file. Naive and memory CD4+ T cells were separated from cryopreserved PBMCs through CD4 enrichment, which was followed by EasySep naive CD4+ T cell enrichment. Sorted naive or memory CD4+ T cells (around 100,000) were cultured 1:1 with T cell-depleted PBMCs and CEF peptides for about ten days. In general, every peptide culture condition was set up in three replicate wells. Ficoll-Paque PLUS gradient centrifugation was used to isolate PBMCs from either whole blood or leukapheresis product. The PBMCs went either fresh into the expansion assay or into cryopreservation at -140 degrees C. The QIAamp Micro DNA Kit was used to extract genomic DNA from the CD4+ T cells. This specimen comes from a study of CD4 T cells in relation to SARS-CoV-2 and coronaviruses (dated by TCRdb to the early 2020s). With respect to the entire study: In the ViraFEST assay, PBMCs were cultured with antigen for 9 to 10 days, after which TCR beta CDR3s were sequenced to identify antigen-specific clonal expansions. A median age of about 35 years, with a range of roughly 21 to 80 years, was recorded for the full convalescent cohort of 12 patients. Of the 12 convalescent patients, 8 were male and 4 were female, and two of the subjects were Hispanic. Patient-derived lymphoblastoid cell lines were used to map the HLA restriction of shared crossreactive spike epitopes. At the level of individual TCR clonotypes, the study measured memory CD4+ T cell crossreactivity between SARS-CoV-2 spike protein and common cold coronavirus spike proteins. Samples from three pre-COVID donors and the naive versus memory experiments were sequenced with the Adaptive Biotechnologies TCR-sequencing kit; other data were Illumina-based. A different TCR-beta assay, based on Illumina, was used to sequence expansion assays from other donors in the study. Results and caveats for the whole study, not just this receptor: Memory CD4+ clonotypes crossrecognizing SARS-CoV-2 and at least one common cold coronavirus spike were found in around 59% of donors. The study was constrained by small numbers of patients and of tested TCRs. No donor contributed both pre-pandemic and post-infection samples, which limited tracing the source of pre-existing responses. Compared with monoreactive clones, crossreactive clones had significantly weaker SARS-CoV-2-driven expansion, a result consistent with antigenic imprinting. Because the crossreactivity analysis focused on spike protein, crossreactivity against other viral proteins was not assessed. Sequencing of naive versus memory cells indicated that the assay detects memory recall responses, not primary responses primed during culture.

CDR1 MNHNY and CDR2 SVGAGI were looked up in the germline V gene (reference sequence). V is shortened by 2 bases, J by 5 bases, and the region joining them spans 13 bases. From the cysteine through the phenylalanine, the CDR3 covers 15 amino acids. Solely the CDR3 DNA is kept, with 45 bases framed from the first base. Survey-level immunoSEQ TCR-beta sequencing was performed on DNA from CEF-cultured naive and memory CD4+ T cells. Per the source publication's procedure: Preprocessing removed nonproductive sequences and CDR3s not starting with C, not ending with F or W, or shorter than 7 amino acids. The MANAFEST web app was used to call antigen-specific clonotypes on the basis of expansion compared with the reference and with other culture wells. A clone was considered positive if the clone showed significant expansion compared with the reference culture in 2 of 3 replicate wells at an FDR below 0.05. A further requirement for positive clones was significant expansion compared with all other tandem wells, along with an odds ratio above 5. Cultured and uncultured naive and memory CD4+ repertoires were searched for CDR3s previously identified as spike- and CEF-reactive. After three terminal residues were trimmed from each end, CDR3 homology was quantified as pairwise Levenshtein distance using the stringdist R package. This immuneACCESS table, as held by TCRdb, lists in-frame sequences with V and J called but not all clones. Of the missing ones, under half trace to an unresolved V gene in checked studies; the others have no known cause. V and J calls and clone size are given by that table; D and trimming were obtained from the DNA. This sample holds 43,000 or so clones; over 70% were observed only once. The top ten clonotypes cover 1.4% of the sample.

This chain is built from TRBV6-6 and TRBJ2-1, with TRBD1 perhaps the D gene, on 6 matching bases. Sequencing input: naive CD4+ T cells from PBMCs, cultured in vitro. The cell subset or site label of this sample denotes: naive CD4+ T cells isolated by negative enrichment. This sequence originates from an adult with COVID-19. The DNA sequence is as follows: TGTGCCAGCAGTTACCCCCGGGACATCGACAATGAGCAGTTCTTC. Translated, it reads CASSYPRDIDNEQFF.